This T cell receptor beta chain was documented in a study of neoadjuvant anti-PD-1 for oral cavity cancer. Study information: Non-progressing patients received a fourth nivolumab dose near day 43, then surgery on days 50-56. Overall study results and limits: Pretreatment Treg/Th17 ratio correlated inversely with post-treatment tumor clonality. TCR analyses covered only a few patients per response group.

Germline V gives CDR1 SGHRS, CDR2 YFSETQ. With V trimmed by 2 bases and J by 8 bases, 6 bases remained unmatched. The CDR3 loop spans 15 amino acids. A remark on this clone: Its antigen remains unknown.

Time point indicated: after neoadjuvant nivolumab, at surgical resection. PBMCs were not maintained or expanded in culture before analysis. The table came from immunoSEQ multiplex PCR; TCRdb's copy has only in-frame clones and leaves some out. The sample lists about 12,000 clones, 70% to 75% occurring once. This chain connects TRBV5-1 to TRBJ2-1; 11 bases line up with TRBD1. The origin of this receptor is a person between 40 and 80 years old with oral cavity squamous cell carcinoma. The sequences come from PBMCs, collected after nivolumab (anti-PD-1) treatment. The CDR3 loop reads CASSLGDRGVHEQFF. The CDR3 coding sequence is TGCGCCAGCAGCTTAGGGGACAGGGGGGTGCATGAGCAGTTCTTC.